The TCR beta chain under discussion was sequenced for a study of sequential checkpoint blockade in melanoma. About the study: Patients were randomized 1:1 to nivolumab-then-ipilimumab or ipilimumab-then-nivolumab first-line.

This sample's treatment: randomized to nivolumab then ipilimumab (arm A) or the reverse (arm B). Patients had received no earlier DNA-damaging chemotherapy. Live CD3+CD8+ CD19− CD56− cells were sorted from PBMCs. Between the trimmed V and J ends, which lost 2 bases and 7 bases, there was a span of 12 bases. The CDR3 totals 14 residues. The germline V gene encodes CDR1 MRHNA and CDR2 SNTAGT. The repertoire was sequenced with immunoSEQ multiplex PCR; TCRdb's copy has only in-frame clones and lacks some. Of approximately 5,000 clones in the sample, around nine tenths were seen once. The TCR was taken from a human donor with melanoma. Specimen: CD8+ T cells sorted from blood (inferred from file names), collected from a patient given nivolumab and ipilimumab in sequence. The gene calls are TRBV6-4 and TRBJ2-1; tentative D call: TRBD1 (6 bases). CDR3 DNA: TGTGCCAGCAGTGACAGGGGGTTGGGGAATGAGCAGTTCTTC. As protein: CASSDRGLGNEQFF.